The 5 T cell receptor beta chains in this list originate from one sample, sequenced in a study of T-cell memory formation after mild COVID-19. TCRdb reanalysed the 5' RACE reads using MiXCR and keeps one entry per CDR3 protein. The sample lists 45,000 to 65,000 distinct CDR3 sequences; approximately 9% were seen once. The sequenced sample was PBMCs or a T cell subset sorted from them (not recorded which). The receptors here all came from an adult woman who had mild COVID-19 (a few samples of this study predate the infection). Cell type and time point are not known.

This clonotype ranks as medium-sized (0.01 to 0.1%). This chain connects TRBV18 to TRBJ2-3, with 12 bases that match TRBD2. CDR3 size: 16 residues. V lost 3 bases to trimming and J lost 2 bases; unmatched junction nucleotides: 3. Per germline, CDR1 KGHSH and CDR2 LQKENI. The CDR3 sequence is CASSPTSGSITDTQYF. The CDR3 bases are TGTGCCAGCTCACCGACTAGCGGGAGTATCACAGATACGCAGTATTTT.

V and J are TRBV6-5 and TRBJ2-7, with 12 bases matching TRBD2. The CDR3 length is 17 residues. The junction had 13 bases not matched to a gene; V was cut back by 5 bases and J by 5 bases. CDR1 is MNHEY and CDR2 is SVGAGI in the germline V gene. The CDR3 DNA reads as TGTGCCAGCAGTGACCGACACCCTAGACTAGCGGGAGACGAGCAGTACTTC. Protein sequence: CASSDRHPRLAGDEQYF.

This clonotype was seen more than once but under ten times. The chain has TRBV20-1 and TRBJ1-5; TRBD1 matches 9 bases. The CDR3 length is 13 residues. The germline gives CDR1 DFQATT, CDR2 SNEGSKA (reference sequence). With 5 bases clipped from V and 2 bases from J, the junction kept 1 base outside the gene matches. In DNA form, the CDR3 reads TGCAGTGCTCGACAGGGGGGCAATCAGCCCCAGCATTTT. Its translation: CSARQGGNQPQHF.

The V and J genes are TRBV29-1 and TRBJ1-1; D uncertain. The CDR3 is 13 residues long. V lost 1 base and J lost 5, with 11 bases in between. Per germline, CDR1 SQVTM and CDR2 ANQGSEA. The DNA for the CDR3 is TGCAGCGTTGAAGTGGGCTTGGGGACTGAAGCTTTCTTT. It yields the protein CSVEVGLGTEAFF.

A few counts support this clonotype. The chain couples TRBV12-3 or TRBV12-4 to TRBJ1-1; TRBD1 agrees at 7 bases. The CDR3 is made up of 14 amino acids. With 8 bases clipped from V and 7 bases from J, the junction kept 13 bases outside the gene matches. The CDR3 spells CASSTAQGINEAFF. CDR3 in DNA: TGTGCCAGCTCAACGGCACAGGGGATAAATGAAGCTTTCTTT.